The 28 T cell receptor beta chains in this list originate from one sample, sequenced in a study of monozygotic twins with inflammatory bowel disease. After re-calling the 5' RACE reads, TCRdb lists one entry per CDR3 protein, DNA absent. The sample totals about 420,000 distinct CDR3 sequences. The sample taken for sequencing was blood. Receptors originate from a human donor with ulcerative colitis or Crohn's disease, or a healthy co-twin of an affected twin (not recorded which).

The V and J genes are TRBV11-1 and TRBJ2-7; TCRdb names TRBD1, which stays unverified in the absence of DNA. The CDR3 extends over 18 amino acids. CDR1 and CDR2 (germline): SGHAT, FQDESV (reference sequence). The CDR3 loop reads CASSSNSVQGAIFVEQYF.

The chain combines TRBV7-9 with TRBJ2-1; with no DNA, the TCRdb D assignment of TRBD2 cannot be verified. The CDR3 is 15 amino acids. The germline V gene has CDR1 SEHNR and CDR2 FQNEAQ (reference sequence). This CDR3 reads CASSLAGTRNNEQFF.

This chain connects TRBV28 to TRBJ2-1. Germline assignment: CDR1 MDHEN and CDR2 SYDVKM. The CDR3 length is 15 residues. CDR3 sequence: CASMHRVPPYNEQFF.

This sequence joins TRBV10-3 and TRBJ1-4. Per germline, CDR1 ENHRY and CDR2 SYGVKD. This CDR3 region has 13 residues. The CDR3: CASRGLTNEKLFF.

The chain employs TRBV25-1 and TRBJ1-2; TCRdb's D call, TRBD1, is unchecked because there is no DNA. There are 14 residues in the CDR3. The germline V gene encodes CDR1 MGHDK and CDR2 SYGVNS. The CDR3 is CASSELGQNYGYTF.

The V and J genes are TRBV6-2 or TRBV6-3 and TRBJ2-2; TCRdb returns TRBD2, unconfirmable since there is no DNA. CDR1 and CDR2 (germline): MNHEY, SVGEGT. The CDR3 contains 16 residues. The CDR3 protein is CASRGPAGPNTGELFF.

The chain couples TRBV3-1 to TRBJ1-2. Germline V gives CDR1 LGHDT, CDR2 YNNKEL (reference sequence). The CDR3 has 13 amino acids. CDR3 amino acids: CASSQISPYGYTF.

The chain is built from TRBV27 and TRBJ1-2; the D gene TCRdb calls, TRBD1, cannot be checked with no DNA. The CDR3 loop spans 16 amino acids. Germline CDR1 reads MNHEY; CDR2 reads SMNVEV (reference sequence). The CDR3 loop reads CASSPGPQGQGHGYTF.

This CDR3 reads CASNTGTGGNSPLHF. This chain joins TRBV28 and TRBJ1-6; the TCRdb call, TRBD1, lacks DNA for checking. This CDR3 has 15 amino acids. Germline V CDR1 and CDR2: MDHEN, SYDVKM.

The chain combines TRBV7-2 with TRBJ2-4. In germline, CDR1 is SGHTA, CDR2 FQGNSA. The CDR3 covers 13 residues. The CDR3 here is CASTQSAKNIQYF.

The rearrangement uses TRBV3-1 and TRBJ1-3; TCRdb indicates TRBD1, and absent DNA this call remains unverified. The CDR3 runs 18 residues. Germline V gene sequence: CDR1 LGHDT, CDR2 YNNKEL (reference sequence). This chain's CDR3 is CASSQAYGDAVSGNTIYF. Full variable domain (rest looked up from reference TRBV3-1 and TRBJ1-3): DTAVSQTPKYLVTQMGNDKSIKCEQNLGHDTMYWYKQDSKKFLKIMFSYNNKELIINETVPNRFSPKSPDKAHLNLHINSLELGDSAVYFCASSQAYGDAVSGNTIYFGEGSWLTVV.

The chain couples TRBV24-1 to TRBJ2-3; the D call of TRBD1 rests on TCRdb alone, since no DNA is present to check it. CDR1 is KGHDR and CDR2 is SFDVKD in the germline V gene. The CDR3 consists of 15 residues. This CDR3 reads CATSGTGVGTDTQYF.

This chain joins TRBV27 and TRBJ2-1; the TRBD1 assignment by TCRdb is unverifiable without DNA. The CDR3 runs to 15 residues. CDR1 is MNHEY, CDR2 SMNVEV, per germline (reference sequence). This CDR3 reads CASSPDSQGYNEQFF.

The chain joins TRBV19 to TRBJ1-1; TCRdb designates TRBD1, a call that cannot be tested without DNA. Germline V gene data show CDR1 as LNHDA and CDR2 as SQIVND (reference sequence). This CDR3 region has 12 residues. The CDR3: CASRTLGTDAFF.

The CDR3 here is CAISRLAGPPDTQYF. V is TRBV10-3 and J is TRBJ2-3; TCRdb selects TRBD2, and the lack of DNA leaves this call unchecked. Germline CDR1 and CDR2: ENHRY and SYGVKD. The CDR3 is made up of 15 amino acids.

The gene calls are TRBV5-1 and TRBJ1-5; the D gene TCRdb calls, TRBD1, cannot be checked with no DNA. The CDR3 consists of 17 residues. The germline gives CDR1 SGHRS, CDR2 YFSETQ. The CDR3 sequence is CASSLSPRGLSNQPQHF.

The gene calls are TRBV2 and TRBJ2-3; TCRdb outputs TRBD1, but without DNA this stays unchecked. Germline V CDR1 and CDR2: SNHLY, FYNNEI. The CDR3 consists of 15 residues. Here the CDR3 reads CASTLDTFTADTQYF.

This rearrangement joins TRBV29-1 to TRBJ1-2; checking the TCRdb D call of TRBD1 is not possible without DNA. The CDR3 spans 15 residues. CDR1 is SQVTM and CDR2 is ANQGSEA in the germline V gene. The CDR3 region is CSVESVDRGPRGYTF.

The chain recombines TRBV20-1 with TRBJ2-7. The V gene's germline CDR1 is DFQATT and CDR2 SNEGSKA (reference sequence). The CDR3 runs to 11 residues. The CDR3 loop is CSARQDPKQYF.

The chain uses TRBV4-3 and TRBJ1-4; TCRdb outputs TRBD1, but without DNA this stays unchecked. The length of the CDR3 is 16 residues. Germline-derived CDR1 and CDR2 are LGHNA and YSLEER. The CDR3 spells CASSQWAQTNNEKLFF.

This sequence joins TRBV20-1 and TRBJ2-5; TCRdb reports TRBD2, a call that lacks DNA to check it against. Germline CDR1 reads DFQATT; CDR2 reads SNEGSKA (reference sequence). CDR3 length: 17 amino acids. The CDR3 spells CSALPAITSGGKETQYF.

CDR3 sequence reads: CASSPYITMNTEAFF. The chain uses TRBV14 and TRBJ1-1. CDR3 length equals 15 residues. Germline CDR1 and CDR2: SGHDN and FVKESK. Full variable domain (rest looked up from reference TRBV14 and TRBJ1-1): EAGVTQFPSHSVIEKGQTVTLRCDPISGHDNLYWYRRVMGKEIKFLLHFVKESKQDESGMPNNRFLAERTGGTYSTLKVQPAELEDSGVYFCASSPYITMNTEAFFGQGTRLTVV.

The CDR3 loop reads CASSSTTSHYTDTQYF. This chain connects TRBV11-2 to TRBJ2-3; TCRdb outputs TRBD2, but without DNA this stays unchecked. This CDR3 has 16 amino acids. CDR1 and CDR2 (germline): SGHAT, FQNNGV.

The J gene is TRBJ2-1, the V gene TRBV7-3. Germline CDR1 SGHTA, CDR2 FQGTGA. The CDR3 sequence is 15 residues long. The CDR3 region is CASSLQAGEYNEQFF.

The CDR3 region is CASTEAYEQYF. The chain recombines TRBV2 with TRBJ2-7. This CDR3 contains 11 residues. Germline values: CDR1 SNHLY, CDR2 FYNNEI.

The gene calls are TRBV10-3 and TRBJ2-2; TCRdb proposes TRBD2, but this gene call is untestable without DNA. There are 16 residues in the CDR3. Germline V CDR1 and CDR2: ENHRY, SYGVKD. The CDR3 protein is CAISERLAGNTGELFF.

The gene calls are TRBV5-1 and TRBJ2-7; TCRdb's assignment of TRBD2 cannot be checked, as there is no DNA. Germline lookup yields CDR1 SGHRS and CDR2 YFSETQ. This CDR3 comprises 14 residues. CDR3 in amino acids: CASRRDSVSYEQYF.

The chain links TRBV7-2 to TRBJ1-1; as DNA is missing, the TRBD1 call by TCRdb cannot be tested. Germline CDR1 is SGHTA and CDR2 is FQGNSA. The CDR3 runs 16 residues. Here the CDR3 reads CASSQFAGVADTEAFF.